Below, 21 T cell receptor beta chains from the same sample are listed, as sequenced in a study of blood T cell repertoires in COVID-19. Clones were sequenced by immunoSEQ multiplex PCR, and TCRdb holds only the in-frame ones, with some missing. The sample has roughly 72,000 clones; 88% are singletons. Sequenced input: peripheral blood. The receptors come from a human donor in a cohort sampled during active COVID-19.

The rearrangement links TRBV4-2 to TRBJ2-3; 7 bases agree with TRBD1. CDR3 length: 15 amino acids. V shed 5 bases, J shed 2 bases, and the junction held 7 bases outside the gene matches. The germline V gene encodes CDR1 LGHNA and CDR2 YNFKEQ. The CDR3 sequence is CASSNRQGATDTQYF. The CDR3 DNA follows: TGTGCCAGCAGCAACCGACAGGGAGCCACAGATACGCAGTATTTT.

The rearrangement uses TRBV18 and TRBJ2-3; unclear D gene. The length of the CDR3 is 13 residues. CDR1 and CDR2 from the germline V gene are KGHSH and LQKENI. V dropped 5 bases and J dropped 7 bases, with 13 bases sitting between them. The chain's CDR3 is CASSYEQSYTQYF. The CDR3 DNA reads TGTGCCAGCTCATACGAACAATCTTATACGCAGTATTTT.

The chain uses TRBV9 and TRBJ1-2; no definite D call. Trimming took off 4 bases at V and 4 bases at J, with 14 bases between the two ends. Germline V lookup: CDR1 SGDLS, CDR2 YYNGEE. The CDR3 runs to 14 residues. The CDR3 sequence is CASSPRLTPYGYTF. In DNA, the CDR3 is TGTGCCAGCAGCCCCCGACTTACTCCCTATGGCTACACCTTC.

The genes are TRBV2 and TRBJ2-7; D ambiguous. CDR3 length equals 12 residues. Trimming shortened V by 0 bases and J by 2 bases, and 2 bases separated the two germline ends. The germline CDR1 and CDR2 sequences are SNHLY and FYNNEI. The CDR3 loop is CASSEATYEQYF. For the CDR3, the DNA is TGTGCCAGCAGTGAAGCCACCTACGAGCAGTACTTC.

J is TRBJ2-2 and V is TRBV18; 10 bases match TRBD1. Trimming at V came to 1 base and at J to 4 bases, leaving 6 bases not matched to a gene. The germline V gene encodes CDR1 KGHSH and CDR2 LQKENI. The CDR3 runs 17 residues. CDR3 nucleotides: TGTGCCAGCTCACCACAAGGGACAGGGGCATCCACCGGGGAGCTGTTTTTT. Translated: CASSPQGTGASTGELFF.

The V gene is TRBV6-6, the J gene TRBJ2-7; weak D call: TRBD1 (5 bases). The CDR3 runs 14 residues. The germline V and J ends were trimmed by 6 bases and 0 bases, with 12 bases remaining between them. The germline CDR1 and CDR2 sequences are MNHNY and SVGAGI (reference sequence). This chain's CDR3 is CASRARVSSYEQYF. The CDR3 bases are TGTGCCAGCAGGGCCAGGGTGAGCTCCTACGAGCAGTACTTC.

The rearrangement joins TRBV5-1 to TRBJ2-3; 10 nucleotides align to TRBD2. The CDR3 is made up of 16 amino acids. Germline-derived CDR1 and CDR2 are SGHRS and YFSETQ. V dropped 3 bases and J dropped 2; count of bases not matched to a gene: 6. Here the CDR3 reads CASSSLGLAVTDTQYF. The CDR3 nucleotides read TGCGCCAGCAGCTCACTTGGACTAGCGGTCACAGATACGCAGTATTTT.

This clone was recorded a few times. This sequence joins TRBV30 and TRBJ1-3; D ambiguous. CDR3 length: 13 amino acids. The V gene lost 4 bases and the J gene lost 4 bases, with 11 bases spanning the gap. CDR1 GTSNPN and CDR2 SVGIG come from the germline V gene (reference sequence). The CDR3 here is CAWNMKAGNTIYF. In DNA form, the CDR3 reads TGTGCCTGGAATATGAAAGCGGGAAACACCATATATTTT.

V gene TRBV7-6 combines with J gene TRBJ2-1, with 8 bases that match TRBD2. V gave up 7 bases and J gave up 8 bases; unmatched junction bases: 16. The germline V gene encodes CDR1 SGHVS and CDR2 FNYEAQ. The CDR3 totals 16 residues. CDR3 bases: TGTGCCAGCATCCCAAAACCGGGACTAGTGTTCGATGAGCAGTTCTTC. Its protein is CASIPKPGLVFDEQFF.

Remarks on this clone: The junction differs from germline at one of its ends, possibly a read error. The chain carries TRBV7-9 and TRBJ1-2; weak D call: TRBD1 (6 bases). Germline CDR1 is SEHNR and CDR2 is FQNEAQ (reference sequence). The CDR3 extends over 17 amino acids. The CDR3 protein is CVSASFRTQGNNYGYTF. The DNA of the CDR3 is TGTGTCAGCGCCAGCTTTCGAACACAGGGAAACAACTATGGCTACACCTTC.

The V gene is TRBV7-3, the J gene TRBJ1-1, with no clear D. Germline loops: CDR1 SGHTA, CDR2 FQGTGA. The CDR3 has 13 residues. The V and J ends lost 5 bases and 5 bases respectively, with 12 bases between them. CDR3: CASSMTPVTEAFF. As DNA, the CDR3 is TGTGCCAGCAGCATGACACCGGTGACTGAAGCTTTCTTT.

This rearrangement joins TRBV28 to TRBJ1-2; D is ambiguous. There are 16 residues in the CDR3. The V gene lost 6 bases and the J gene lost 4 bases, with 21 bases spanning the gap. Germline V CDR1 and CDR2: MDHEN, SYDVKM. CDR3: CASSPKVLRRLYGYTF. The CDR3 bases are TGTGCCAGCAGCCCAAAGGTACTGCGGCGTCTCTATGGCTACACCTTC.

In nucleotides, the CDR3 is TGTGCCATCAGCCAAACAGGGACTAATGAAAAACTGTTTTTT. This translates into CAISQTGTNEKLFF. The V gene is TRBV10-3, the J gene TRBJ1-4, with D maybe TRBD1 (6 bases). The CDR3 is 14 amino acids. V was clipped by 6 bases and J by 2 bases, with 10 bases between them. Germline CDR1 ENHRY, CDR2 SYGVKD.

This chain uses TRBV7-9 with TRBJ2-2; TRBD2 matches 7 bases. The junction had 5 bases not matched to a gene; V was cut back by 3 bases and J by 4 bases. The CDR3 is 15 residues long. Germline assignment: CDR1 SEHNR and CDR2 FQNEAQ (reference sequence). CDR3 nucleotide sequence: TGTGCCAGCAGCTTGTTGTCTAGCGGCACCGGGGAGCTGTTTTTT. Translation gives CASSLLSSGTGELFF.

This clone was counted only a few times. The V call is TRBV24-1, the J call TRBJ2-7; possible D gene TRBD1, 5 bases. Germline values: CDR1 KGHDR, CDR2 SFDVKD. The V end lost 4 bases, the J end lost 4 bases, and 13 bases lay between the germline ends. CDR3 length: 14 amino acids. The CDR3 nucleotides are TGTGCCACCAGTGACCAGAAGACAGTTTACGAGCAGTACTTC. Its protein product is CATSDQKTVYEQYF.

V usage is TRBV2 and J usage is TRBJ2-7; the match to TRBD1 covers 9 bases. Trimming removed 4 bases from V and 2 bases from J; junction bases left unmatched: 0. Germline V CDR1 and CDR2: SNHLY, FYNNEI. The CDR3 is 13 amino acids. The CDR3: CASSGQGAYEQYF. CDR3 coding DNA: TGTGCCAGCAGTGGACAGGGGGCCTACGAGCAGTACTTC. The whole variable domain, filled in from reference TRBV2 and TRBJ2-7, reads EPEVTQTPSHQVTQMGQEVILRCVPISNHLYFYWYRQILGQKVEFLVSFYNNEISEKSEIFDDQFSVERPDGSNFTLKIRSTKLEDSAMYFCASSGQGAYEQYFGPGTRLTVT.

This clone appeared a few times. The V gene is TRBV3-1 (or the pseudogene TRBV3-2), the J gene TRBJ1-2; D uncertain. The CDR3 covers 11 residues. The germline V gene has CDR1 LGHDT and CDR2 YNNKEL (reference sequence). With 1 base removed from V and 7 bases from J, the gap between germline ends came to 4 bases. This CDR3 reads CASSQARGYTF. In DNA, the CDR3 is TGTGCCAGCAGCCAAGCGCGTGGCTACACCTTC.

This chain joins TRBV10-3 and TRBJ1-1; 8 bases fit TRBD1. The CDR3 runs 13 residues. V was clipped by 6 bases and J by 2 bases; unmatched bases: 2. CDR1 and CDR2 (germline): ENHRY, SYGVKD. CDR3 DNA: TGTGCCATCAGAGGACAGGGTAACACTGAAGCTTTCTTT. This gives the protein CAIRGQGNTEAFF.

A single count supports this clone. The chain couples TRBV5-6 to TRBJ1-1; D is uncertain. The length of the CDR3 is 15 residues. Looked up from germline, CDR1 is SGHDT and CDR2 is YYEEEE. V lost 4 bases and J 3 bases, leaving 16 bases between the germline ends. CDR3 nucleotide sequence: TGTGCCAGCAGCACGATGAAGAGAGGTTACACTGAAGCTTTCTTT. Translating gives CASSTMKRGYTEAFF.

V and J are TRBV18 and TRBJ1-1, with D possibly TRBD1 on 6 matching bases. V was pared by 1 base and J by 1 base, with 7 bases between. The CDR3 spans 14 residues. Per germline, CDR1 KGHSH and CDR2 LQKENI. The CDR3 protein is CASSPLDRNTEAFF. The CDR3 coding sequence is TGTGCCAGCTCACCACTGGACAGGAACACTGAAGCTTTCTTT.

This chain joins TRBV11-2 and TRBJ1-1; D possibly corresponds to TRBD1 (5 bases). This CDR3 spans 15 amino acids. The germline V gene has CDR1 SGHAT and CDR2 FQNNGV. The ends were cut back, 5 bases at V and 0 bases at J, with 13 bases in the middle. Written as DNA, the CDR3 is TGTGCCAGCAGCCCAAAATCGGACATGAACACTGAAGCTTTCTTT. This codes for CASSPKSDMNTEAFF. Looking up the rest from reference TRBV11-2 and TRBJ1-1 gives the full variable domain: EAGVAQSPRYKIIEKRQSVAFWCNPISGHATLYWYQQILGQGPKLLIQFQNNGVVDDSQLPKDRFSAERLKGVDSTLKIQPAKLEDSAVYLCASSPKSDMNTEAFFGQGTRLTVV.